The clone carrying this T cell receptor (beta chain) has only one observation. The antigen remains unidentified. The PCR employed 60 Vbeta primers together with 13 Jbeta primers. How the authors handled the data: A later analysis counted tens of millions of unique TCR beta chains, some 10 million shared. The data were produced by immunoSEQ multiplex PCR, yet TCRdb's version contains in-frame clones alone and is incomplete. V and J calls and clone size are given by that table; D and trimming were obtained from the DNA. Among roughly 150,000 clones, approximately 73% were seen once, and the ten largest hold approximately 5.4%. V was clipped by 5 bases and J by 0 bases; unmatched bases: 5. The germline V gene encodes CDR1 SGHAT and CDR2 FQNNGV. This CDR3 is 15 amino acids long. The entry originates in a study of cytomegalovirus exposure and HLA in healthy donors. Study observations and caveats: In presence/absence analyses, roughly uniform sequencing depth across donors was assumed. An analysis was carried out at a later point. It showed that HLA-associated TCR beta chains were more clonally expanded than equally common non-associated chains.

This sequence was found in a woman younger than 35 in good health and CMV-seropositive. Sequences were obtained from PBMCs. The gene calls are TRBV11-2 and TRBJ1-1; 8 nucleotides match TRBD1. The CDR3 sequence: CASSGRQGLNTEAFF. In nucleotides, the CDR3 is TGTGCCAGCAGCGGCCGACAGGGGTTGAACACTGAAGCTTTCTTT.